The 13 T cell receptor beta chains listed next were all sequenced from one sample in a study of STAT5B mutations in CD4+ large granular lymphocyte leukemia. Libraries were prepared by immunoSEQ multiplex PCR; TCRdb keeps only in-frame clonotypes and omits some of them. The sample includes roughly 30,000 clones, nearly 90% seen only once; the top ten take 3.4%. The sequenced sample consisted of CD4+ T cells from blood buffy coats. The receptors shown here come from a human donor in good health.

The CDR3: CASKGTVSNQPQHF. For the CDR3, the DNA is TGTGCCAGTAAAGGGACAGTTAGCAATCAGCCCCAGCATTTT. The chain recombines TRBV19 with TRBJ1-5; 7 bases are shared with TRBD1. CDR3 size: 14 residues. Germline trimming cut 7 bases from V and 0 bases from J; bases unmatched to any gene: 3. Germline lookup yields CDR1 LNHDA and CDR2 SQIVND (reference sequence).

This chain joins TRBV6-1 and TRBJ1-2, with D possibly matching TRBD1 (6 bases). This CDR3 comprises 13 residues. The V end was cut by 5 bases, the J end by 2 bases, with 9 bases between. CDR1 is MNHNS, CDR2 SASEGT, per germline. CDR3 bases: TGTGCCAGCAGTAACACAGGGAACTATGGCTACACCTTC. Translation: CASSNTGNYGYTF.

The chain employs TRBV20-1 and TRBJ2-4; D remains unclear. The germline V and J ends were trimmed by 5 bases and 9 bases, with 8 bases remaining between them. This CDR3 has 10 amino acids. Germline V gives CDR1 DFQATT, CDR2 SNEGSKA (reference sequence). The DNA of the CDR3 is TGCAGTGCTTTATCGGGCATTCAGTACTTC. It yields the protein CSALSGIQYF.

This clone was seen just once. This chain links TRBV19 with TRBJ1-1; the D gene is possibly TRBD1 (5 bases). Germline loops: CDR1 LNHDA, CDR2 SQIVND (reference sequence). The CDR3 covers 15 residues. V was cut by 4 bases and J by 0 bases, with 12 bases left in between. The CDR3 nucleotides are TGTGCCAGTAGTACGAAGGGACGGTTGAACACTGAAGCTTTCTTT. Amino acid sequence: CASSTKGRLNTEAFF. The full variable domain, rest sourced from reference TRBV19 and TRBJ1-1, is DGGITQSPKYLFRKEGQNVTLSCEQNLNHDAMYWYRQDPGQGLRLIYYSQIVNDFQKGDIAEGYSVSREKKESFPLTVTSAQKNPTAFYLCASSTKGRLNTEAFFGQGTRLTVV.

CDR3 sequence (DNA): TGCAGCGTTGTGGGGGGGCTAAGGTACGAGCAGTACTTC. Translated, it gives CSVVGGLRYEQYF. V usage is TRBV29-1 and J usage is TRBJ2-7, with D perhaps TRBD2 (7 bases). CDR1 and CDR2 from the germline V gene are SQVTM and ANQGSEA. V gave up 4 bases and J gave up 4 bases, with 14 bases separating them. The CDR3 covers 13 residues.

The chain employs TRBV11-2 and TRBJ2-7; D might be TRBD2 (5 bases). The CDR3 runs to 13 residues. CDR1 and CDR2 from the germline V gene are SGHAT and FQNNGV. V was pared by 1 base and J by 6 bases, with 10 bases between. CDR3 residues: CASSLGDYGEQYF. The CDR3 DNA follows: TGTGCCAGCAGCTTAGGTGACTACGGCGAGCAGTACTTC.

The CDR3 coding sequence is TGCGCCAGCAGCCTCGGACTAGCGGGAGGCAATGAGCAGTTCTTC. This translates into CASSLGLAGGNEQFF. This rearrangement joins TRBV5-1 to TRBJ2-1, with TRBD2 identical over 14 bases. This CDR3 has 15 residues. J gave up 6 bases and V 4 bases, and 3 bases lay outside the gene matches. Germline loops: CDR1 SGHRS, CDR2 YFSETQ.

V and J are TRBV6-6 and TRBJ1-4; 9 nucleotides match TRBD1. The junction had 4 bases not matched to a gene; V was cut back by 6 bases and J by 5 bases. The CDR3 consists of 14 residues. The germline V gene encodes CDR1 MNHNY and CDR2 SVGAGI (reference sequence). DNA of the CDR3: TGTGCCAGCAGGGACAGGGGAGGGAATGAAAAACTGTTTTTT. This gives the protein CASRDRGGNEKLFF.

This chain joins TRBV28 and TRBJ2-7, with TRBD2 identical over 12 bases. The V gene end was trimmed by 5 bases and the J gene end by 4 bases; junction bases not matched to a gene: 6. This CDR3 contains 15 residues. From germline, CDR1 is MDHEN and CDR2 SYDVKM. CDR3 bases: TGTGCCAGCAGTCCGGGACTAGCGGGTGGTTACGAGCAGTACTTC. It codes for CASSPGLAGGYEQYF.

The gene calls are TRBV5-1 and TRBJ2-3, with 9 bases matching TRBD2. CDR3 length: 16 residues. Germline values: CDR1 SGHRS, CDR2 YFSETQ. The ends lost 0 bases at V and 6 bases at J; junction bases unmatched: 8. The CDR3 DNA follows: TGCGCCAGCAGCTTGGGAGATGGGACTAGCATCGATACGCAGTATTTT. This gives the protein CASSLGDGTSIDTQYF.

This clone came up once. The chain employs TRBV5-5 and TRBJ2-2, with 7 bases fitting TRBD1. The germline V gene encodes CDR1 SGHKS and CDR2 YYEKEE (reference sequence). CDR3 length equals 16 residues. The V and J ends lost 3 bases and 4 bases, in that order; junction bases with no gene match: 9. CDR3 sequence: CASSWGAGTATGELFF. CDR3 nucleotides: TGTGCCAGCAGCTGGGGAGCCGGGACAGCCACCGGGGAGCTGTTTTTT.

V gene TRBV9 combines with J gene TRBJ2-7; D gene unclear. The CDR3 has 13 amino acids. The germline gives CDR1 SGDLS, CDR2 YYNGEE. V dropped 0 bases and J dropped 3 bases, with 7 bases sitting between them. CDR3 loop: CASSVANNYEQYF. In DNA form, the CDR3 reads TGTGCCAGCAGCGTAGCTAATAACTACGAGCAGTACTTC.

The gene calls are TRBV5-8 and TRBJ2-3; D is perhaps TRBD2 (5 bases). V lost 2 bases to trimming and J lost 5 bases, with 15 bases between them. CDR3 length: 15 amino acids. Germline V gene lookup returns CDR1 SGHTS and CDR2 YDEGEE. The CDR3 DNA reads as TGTGCCAGCAGCTTTGTTGGAGGAGTATTAGATACGCAGTATTTT. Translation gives CASSFVGGVLDTQYF.